Presented here are 28 T cell receptor beta chains from one specimen sequenced in a study of vaccination effects on CD4 cells after COVID-19. These receptors have no identified antigens. Sequencing was performed with immunoSEQ multiplex PCR; in TCRdb, only in-frame clones are kept and a portion is missing. The data hold 40,000 to 55,000 clones, with approximately 74% observed a single time. Investigators separated out CD4+ T cells once more than nine days of culture had passed. Sequencing used CD4+ T cells from PBMCs cultured without peptide, obtained before COVID-19 vaccination. The receptors stem from a human donor who had a prior SARS-CoV-2 infection.

The rearrangement uses TRBV6-5 and TRBJ2-2; 8 bases match TRBD2. The CDR3 has 15 residues. J lost 7 bases, V lost 6 bases, and 10 bases had no gene match. CDR1 is MNHEY, CDR2 SVGAGI, per germline. DNA for the CDR3: TGTGCCAGCAGCCGGCCGGGGGGGAATGGCGGGGAGCTGTTTTTT. Translated, it gives CASSRPGGNGGELFF.

This clone was counted between two and nine times. The genes are TRBV7-3 and TRBJ2-1; no reliable D call. The V end lost 5 bases, the J end lost 2 bases, and 7 bases lay between the germline ends. The CDR3 extends over 13 amino acids. Germline CDR1 and CDR2: SGHTA and FQGTGA. The CDR3 DNA reads TGTGCCAGCAGCCCCGCCGCCTACAATGAGCAGTTCTTC. Its translation is CASSPAAYNEQFF.

CDR3 residues: CASSPRRTGWSETQYF. In DNA, the CDR3 is TGTGCCAGCAGCCCCCGCCGTACAGGATGGTCAGAGACCCAGTACTTC. This chain joins TRBV3-1 (or the pseudogene TRBV3-2) and TRBJ2-5; TRBD1 is a possible D gene (5 bases). Trimming took 4 bases from V and 4 from J, leaving 19 bases between them. Germline V gene data show CDR1 as LGHDT and CDR2 as YNNKEL (reference sequence). The CDR3 runs 16 residues.

The V call is TRBV24-1, the J call TRBJ2-1, with 10 nucleotides matching TRBD2. Germline V CDR1 and CDR2: KGHDR, SFDVKD. The CDR3 spans 16 residues. Losses at the gene ends were 6 bases for V and 6 bases for J; bases not matched to a gene: 10. The CDR3 region has the DNA TGTGCCACCAGTCCCCCCCCAGCGGGAGGGCCCAATGAGCAGTTCTTC. Protein: CATSPPPAGGPNEQFF.

The chain combines TRBV19 with TRBJ1-1; D unresolved. The CDR3 has 14 residues. Germline V CDR1 and CDR2: LNHDA, SQIVND (reference sequence). With 5 bases removed from V and 0 bases from J, the gap between germline ends came to 10 bases. This CDR3 is CASSQARLNTEAFF. CDR3 nucleotide sequence: TGTGCCAGTAGTCAGGCCAGACTGAACACTGAAGCTTTCTTT.

The CDR3 nucleotides are TGTGCCAGCAGCGGGACTAGTGTGGCCGGGGAGCTGTTTTTT. It is translated as CASSGTSVAGELFF. The gene calls are TRBV6-6 and TRBJ2-2; 8 bases are shared with TRBD2. Germline V gives CDR1 MNHNY, CDR2 SVGAGI (reference sequence). The trim removed 6 bases at V and 6 bases at J, leaving 6 bases unmatched. There are 14 residues in the CDR3.

V gene TRBV4-2 combines with J gene TRBJ2-7; D perhaps matches TRBD2 (6 bases). V lost 0 bases and J lost 4, with 19 bases in between. The CDR3 has 17 amino acids. CDR1 LGHNA and CDR2 YNFKEQ come from the germline V gene. CDR3 sequence reads: CASSQEPSTSVRYEQYF. The CDR3 DNA is TGTGCCAGCAGCCAAGAGCCCTCGACTAGTGTGAGATACGAGCAGTACTTC.

The chain joins TRBV7-9 to TRBJ1-3; D is uncertain. Trimming took off 8 bases at V and 0 bases at J, with 5 bases between the two ends. The CDR3 consists of 12 residues. From germline, CDR1 is SEHNR and CDR2 FQNEAQ (reference sequence). The CDR3 coding sequence is TGTGCCAGCGCCCACTCTGGAAACACCATATATTTT. Translated, it gives CASAHSGNTIYF.

The J gene is TRBJ2-7, the V gene TRBV9; 9 bases map to TRBD2. CDR3 length equals 14 residues. Germline loops: CDR1 SGDLS, CDR2 YYNGEE. Trimming removed 3 bases from V and 3 bases from J; junction bases left unmatched: 4. CDR3 nucleotides: TGTGCCAGCAGCGCGAGCGGGGGGAGCTACGAGCAGTACTTC. Translation gives CASSASGGSYEQYF.

The chain links TRBV28 to TRBJ2-1; D gene uncertain. The CDR3 spans 13 residues. Trimming took 1 base from V and 4 from J, leaving 5 bases between them. Germline assignment: CDR1 MDHEN and CDR2 SYDVKM. In nucleotides, the CDR3 is TGTGCCAGCAGTTTATACGGATACAATGAGCAGTTCTTC. Protein: CASSLYGYNEQFF.

This chain joins TRBV20-1 and TRBJ1-2; possibly TRBD1 for D (6 bases). V was pared by 6 bases and J by 4 bases, with 9 bases between. CDR3 size: 11 residues. CDR1 DFQATT and CDR2 SNEGSKA come from the germline V gene (reference sequence). CDR3 sequence (DNA): TGCAGTGCACAGGGTAGCTATGGCTACACCTTC. Encoded protein: CSAQGSYGYTF.

This chain joins TRBV3-1 (or the pseudogene TRBV3-2) and TRBJ2-7, with 11 positions matching TRBD2. The V gene's germline CDR1 is LGHDT and CDR2 YNNKEL (reference sequence). The CDR3 contains 15 residues. The V and J ends lost 4 bases and 0 bases, in that order; junction bases with no gene match: 2. For the CDR3, the DNA is TGTGCCAGCAGCCCACTAGCGGGAGCCTCCTACGAGCAGTACTTC. This gives the protein CASSPLAGASYEQYF.

On this clone itself: An end of the junction differs from the germline gene, which may be a read error. This chain uses TRBV12-3 or TRBV12-4 with TRBJ1-3; D gene unclear. CDR3 length: 13 residues. The CDR3 region has the DNA TGTGCCAGCAGTTTGAGCCCTGGGAACACCATATATTTT. It codes for CASSLSPGNTIYF.

DNA of the CDR3: TGTGCCAGCAGCTTAACACGGACGGTGAGCTCCTACAATGAGCAGTTCTTC. Its translation: CASSLTRTVSSYNEQFF. The gene calls are TRBV7-3 and TRBJ2-1; the D is unclear. Germline values: CDR1 SGHTA, CDR2 FQGTGA. V lost 0 bases, J lost 0 bases, and 12 bases lay in between. This CDR3 is built from 17 residues.

The rearrangement joins TRBV14 to TRBJ1-1; TRBD1 agrees at 7 bases. CDR1 and CDR2 (germline): SGHDN, FVKESK. J was trimmed by 5 bases and V by 4 bases; bases with no gene match: 13. This CDR3 comprises 16 residues. The CDR3 region is CASSPRGRWLWTEAFF. Here the CDR3 DNA reads TGTGCCAGCAGCCCGAGGGGGCGTTGGCTGTGGACTGAAGCTTTCTTT.

J is TRBJ2-5 and V is TRBV15, with a tentative D call TRBD1 (6 bases). CDR1 is LNHNV and CDR2 is YYDKDF in the germline V gene (reference sequence). The CDR3 length is 16 residues. V lost 0 bases to trimming and J lost 4 bases, with 15 bases between them. The CDR3: CATSRELSRGTETQYF. CDR3 DNA: TGTGCCACCAGCAGAGAACTCTCCAGGGGTACAGAGACCCAGTACTTC.

This clone was seen a few times. The chain has TRBV5-5 and TRBJ1-6, with D tentatively TRBD1 (5 bases). The V gene lost 4 bases and the J gene lost 6 bases, with 20 bases spanning the gap. This CDR3 is built from 17 residues. Per the germline V gene, CDR1 is SGHKS and CDR2 is YYEKEE (reference sequence). Written as DNA, the CDR3 is TGTGCCAGCAGCCGGGGGGGTGCGTTTAGCTCTAATTCACCCCTCCACTTT. It encodes CASSRGGAFSSNSPLHF.

This chain uses TRBV5-1 with TRBJ1-4; D not resolved. Germline CDR1 reads SGHRS; CDR2 reads YFSETQ. Trimming took off 2 bases at V and 7 bases at J, with 12 bases between the two ends. The CDR3 length is 14 residues. The CDR3 is CASSFAEGGEKLFF. CDR3 sequence (DNA): TGCGCCAGCAGCTTTGCCGAGGGAGGTGAAAAACTGTTTTTT.

The J gene is TRBJ2-5, the V gene TRBV2; 7 nucleotides match TRBD2. The germline gives CDR1 SNHLY, CDR2 FYNNEI. The CDR3 covers 14 residues. Germline trimming cut 5 bases from V and 5 bases from J; bases unmatched to any gene: 8. Here the CDR3 reads CASSPGTNMETQYF. CDR3 in DNA: TGTGCCAGCAGTCCCGGGACTAACATGGAGACCCAGTACTTC.

The chain uses TRBV10-3 and TRBJ1-1; tentatively, D is TRBD1 (5 bases). CDR1 and CDR2 from the germline V gene are ENHRY and SYGVKD. Trimming shortened V by 7 bases and J by 3 bases, and 12 bases separated the two germline ends. The CDR3 length is 13 residues. CDR3 sequence: CAIKADRHTEAFF. Here the CDR3 DNA reads TGTGCCATCAAAGCCGACAGACACACTGAAGCTTTCTTT.

This rearrangement joins TRBV7-8 to TRBJ2-7, with D perhaps TRBD2 (6 bases). The length of the CDR3 is 15 residues. V dropped 5 bases and J dropped 2 bases, with 16 bases sitting between them. Per germline, CDR1 SGHVS and CDR2 FQNEAQ. The CDR3 loop is CASSAPGLTPYEQYF. The CDR3 DNA reads as TGTGCCAGCAGCGCACCGGGACTGACTCCCTACGAGCAGTACTTC.

J is TRBJ1-6 and V is TRBV2; D unclear. The V gene's germline CDR1 is SNHLY and CDR2 FYNNEI. The CDR3 loop spans 12 amino acids. V dropped 1 base and J dropped 11 bases, with 6 bases sitting between them. Written as DNA, the CDR3 is TGTGCCAGCAGTGAAGGGTCTCCACCCCTCCACTTT. It encodes CASSEGSPPLHF.

The chain couples TRBV5-1 to TRBJ2-1; no clear D gene. Trimming pared 0 bases from V and 0 bases from J, leaving 10 bases between. The CDR3 is 16 amino acids. Germline V gene lookup returns CDR1 SGHRS and CDR2 YFSETQ. DNA for the CDR3: TGCGCCAGCAGCTTGGTGGCTGTTAGCTCCTACAATGAGCAGTTCTTC. Translation gives CASSLVAVSSYNEQFF.

CDR3 residues: CASSPKTVSTDTQYF. The CDR3 nucleotides read TGTGCCAGCAGCCCTAAGACGGTGTCCACAGATACGCAGTATTTT. The V gene is TRBV7-2, the J gene TRBJ2-3, with D hard to call. This CDR3 region has 15 residues. Trimming left V 5 bases short and J 2 bases short, with 14 bases between. Germline V CDR1 and CDR2: SGHTA, FQGNSA.

The J gene is TRBJ2-1, the V gene TRBV9; 9 bases are shared with TRBD2. V trimming: 3 bases; J trimming: 1 base; junction bases outside the gene matches: 5. This CDR3 spans 16 amino acids. Per the germline V gene, CDR1 is SGDLS and CDR2 is YYNGEE. CDR3 in amino acids: CASSAHGLASYNEQFF. The CDR3 DNA reads as TGTGCCAGCAGCGCCCATGGACTAGCGTCCTACAATGAGCAGTTCTTC.

In DNA form, the CDR3 reads TGTGCTAGTGGTTTGGTTGGACAGGGATGGGAAAAACTGTTTTTT. Protein product: CASGLVGQGWEKLFF. J is TRBJ1-4 and V is TRBV12-5; 8 bases agree with TRBD1. From germline, CDR1 is LGHNT and CDR2 FRNRAP. J gave up 8 bases and V 0 bases, and 5 bases lay outside the gene matches. The CDR3 is 15 residues long.

The CDR3 region has the DNA TGTGCCAGCATCGGAGGACTAGACTACGAGCAGTACTTC. Translating it yields CASIGGLDYEQYF. The V and J genes are TRBV2 and TRBJ2-7; 7 nucleotides line up with TRBD2. After removal of 7 bases from V and 3 bases from J, the junction contained 6 bases not matched to a gene. Germline CDR1 and CDR2: SNHLY and FYNNEI. The CDR3 runs to 13 residues.

In this sample, this clone turned up once. The rearrangement joins TRBV5-6 to TRBJ2-7, with D unresolved. The CDR3 runs to 12 residues. Germline loops: CDR1 SGHDT, CDR2 YYEEEE. Trimming shortened V by 0 bases and J by 11 bases, and 12 bases separated the two germline ends. CDR3 in DNA: TGTGCCAGCAGCTTGGAGGTCGGGCCTGAGTACTTC. Translation gives CASSLEVGPEYF.